The TCR beta chain under discussion was sequenced for a study of cytomegalovirus exposure and HLA in healthy donors (dated by TCRdb to 2016 to 2017). Background on the whole study: An earlier analysis of some 500 of the donors reported about 290 Gb of sequence data and around 120 million unique TCR beta sequences from roughly 180 million T cells. An earlier analysis of 587 of the donors applied high-throughput TCR beta sequencing to assess whether each TCR beta V gene segment acted as functional or pseudogenic. Of the 300 to 500 genotyped donors, more than 75% were placed in the genetic ancestry cluster associated with self-reported Caucasian donors. Every discovery cohort repertoire had been produced on one sequencing platform. Rather than using new phenotypic data, the later analysis identified candidate immune exposures from TCR beta sequences and from how often those sequences occurred across donors. The T cell repertoires of about 700 subjects were profiled by immunosequencing and related to cytomegalovirus serostatus. The study aimed to test whether cataloging public T cell receptors could reveal signatures of past pathogen exposure. Donor age, sex, ethnicity and CMV serostatus were compiled together with the repertoire data. About 280 gigabases of sequencing data and around 85 million unique TCR sequences made up an early release that covered several hundred HLA-typed donors. Typing coverage varied by locus: roughly 629-640 donors for A, B, C, DRB1 and DQB1; under 550 for DQA1; some 610 for DPA1; around 490 for DPB1. Roughly five DR-DQ haplotypes were treated as single units for association and clustering because of strong linkage in the cohort. In a later genetic analysis, genome-wide SNP genotypes for about 55% of the 666 donors were used, and that subset was treated as a discovery cohort. HLA typing covered class I and class II loci at four-digit resolution. To predict cytomegalovirus infection status, the study combined high-throughput TCR immunosequencing, statistical association of individual TCRs with disease status, and machine learning. Across approximately 400 genotyped donors of the cohort, an average of roughly 250,000 unique TCR beta nucleotide sequences per donor were sequenced, and roughly a sixth of those sequences were non-productive. In addition to the first cohort of several hundred subjects, a separate validation cohort of 130 or so different subjects was used. A later analysis re-analyzed previously published TCR beta repertoires from 650 to 800 donors and added high-resolution HLA genotyping to study TCR occurrence patterns.

On the study overall, not on this receptor specifically: Roughly uniform sequencing depth across donors was assumed in presence/absence analyses, although this assumption may not hold. In an earlier analysis of over 550 of the donors, most TCR beta V segments were observed in productive rearrangements about 87% or about 30% of the time, broadly matching IMGT annotations. Some 16 rarely observed V segments, including chromosome 9 orphons, were excluded from the earlier analysis of about 500 of the donors because counts were too low. In the study, 150 to 200 TCR beta chains were listed as associated with cytomegalovirus. Correlated functional status among segregating V segments might reflect linkage disequilibrium, but an unknown experimental factor could not be ruled out. In a later analysis, 16,951 TCR beta sequences were associated with specific HLA alleles at a false discovery rate of 0.05. Compared with equally common non-associated chains, HLA-associated TCR beta chains in a later analysis were more clonally expanded and had lower generation probabilities. A further reported finding was that TCR beta sequences accurately predicted the HLA-A and HLA-B alleles for most subjects in the first cohort. In a later analysis, several top co-occurrence clusters were reported to appear linked to parvovirus B19, influenza, CMV and Epstein-Barr virus. A later genetic analysis reported fewer N-insertions in productive TCRs among donors in an Asian-associated ancestry cluster than the roughly 620-donor mean. Assigning TCR associations to individual alleles was difficult when HLA alleles, especially DR and DQ, strongly co-occurred. For the cohort, immune exposure information was limited to CMV serostatus. A later analysis found that most CMV-associated TCR beta chains appeared HLA-restricted, with HLA associations seemingly driven largely by CMV exposure. Across donors, most TCR sequences were observed very rarely, whereas some public TCRs were present in many individuals. According to the authors, the approach could potentially be generalized to other disease states and immunological phenotypes. An association between a missense DCLRE1C variant and V-gene and J-gene trimming of TCR beta chains was found in a later genetic analysis and replicated in an independent cohort. The sequencing pipeline was judged likely to have produced a cluster of highly shared sequence variants as a technical artifact. In this cohort, only TCR beta chains were sequenced, and detectable features were limited by the absence of alpha or paired-chain data. Cytomegalovirus status was reported to be diagnosed by the classifier with high specificity and sensitivity in both the original and validation cohorts. In a later analysis, the rate of TCR association differed among HLA loci, with DRB1 alleles having the most associated TCRs and HLA-C alleles having the fewest. Because some donors lacked HLA typing at each locus, the association tests relied only on the typed subset. In vitro tests confirmed that a few of the cytomegalovirus-associated TCR beta chains recognize cytomegalovirus antigens.

The method behind the library was the immunoSEQ multiplex PCR assay. The multiplex PCR relied on a mix of 60 forward primers for TCR Vbeta segments and 13 reverse primers for TCR Jbeta segments. A multiplex PCR assay on genomic DNA amplified the CDR3 region of rearranged TCR beta genes. Amplified TCR beta libraries were sequenced as 87-base-pair reads on the Illumina HiSeq System. Regarding the original processing steps: In a later analysis, 80 million or so unique TCR beta chains were counted across the 650 to 700 repertoires, and roughly 10 million of these chains were shared by at least two donors. To remove PCR and sequencing errors, raw reads were error-corrected and collapsed into unique sequences using a nearest-neighbor algorithm that merged closely related sequences. To assign V, D and J gene segments, CDR3 sequences were aligned to IMGT reference sequences. Each retained sequence needed at least a six-nucleotide match to both a V gene segment and a J gene segment. Rearrangements were classified as productive when the CDR3 lacked stop codons and remained in frame with V and J, and all other rearrangements were classified as non-productive. CDR3 was defined by IMGT convention, running from the second conserved V-encoded cysteine to the conserved J-encoded phenylalanine. In an earlier analysis of 500 to 650 of the donors, sequences lacking an unambiguous match to a single V gene segment were excluded. An earlier analysis of 587 of the donors classified V segments as functional when productive rearrangements were above 56.7% and as segregating when the standard deviation between donors was above 5%. A statistical classification framework was built for diagnosing cytomegalovirus status from the catalog of TCR beta chain sequences. V and J gene assignment, in a later analysis, came from comparing TCR nucleotide sequences with IMGT/GENE-DB human TR gene sequences. In a later analysis, CDR3 sequences and most-parsimonious VDJ recombination scenarios were assigned using the TCRdist pipeline. A later analysis defined each TCR beta chain by its CDR3 amino acid sequence plus V-gene family, and excluded reads lacking a unique V-gene family. As a way to deal with suspected cross-contamination and a sequencing artifact, a later analysis dropped hundreds of nucleotide sequences that were highly shared and had low generation probability. For each public chain, a later analysis derived a clonal expansion index from normalized ranks of inferred template counts within each repertoire. Generation probabilities in a later analysis came from a VDJ recombination model fitted to out-of-frame rearrangements, and those results were checked against IGoR. In a later analysis, TCR-TCR, TCR-HLA and TCR-CMV co-occurrence was scored with hypergeometric tests, and a repertoire-size bias correction was applied to TCR pairs. To estimate false discovery rates, a later analysis permuted the HLA or CMV assignments 20 times. A later analysis grouped co-occurring TCRs with DBSCAN, adding TCRdist sequence similarity when clustering within HLA-allele-positive subsets. Co-occurrence clustering excluded repertoires with fewer than 30,000 or more than 120,000 public chains, plus five with anomalous nucleotide sharing. TCRdb mirrors the immuneACCESS table, restricted to in-frame sequences. Some clones are absent from its copies; in checked studies, under half trace to an unresolved V gene, and the reason for the others is unknown. V, J and clone size were drawn from that table, and D and trimming were deduced from the DNA. This sample comprises around 160,000 clones, 79% of them detected only once. Roughly 6.3% of the sample is held by the ten biggest clonotypes.

As for this clone: Its antigen is unknown. No base-level quality is on record; no much larger clone is a single base apart.

The cohort comprised some 730 healthy bone marrow donors. Cohort members were all nominally healthy when sampled, although unrecorded immune exposures were likely present. The donor tested CMV seropositive, placing the donor among the 250 to 350 seropositive members of the cohort. A peripheral blood sample was collected from each donor, and TCR beta sequencing was performed on peripheral blood mononuclear cells. The Qiagen DNeasy Blood Extraction Kit was used to extract genomic DNA from the blood cell samples. The source material was PBMCs. This sequence was found in a woman aged 40-49 years in good health and CMV-seropositive.

The CDR3 amino acid sequence is: CASSQGPSGGNNEQFF. At the DNA level, the sequence is TGTGCCAGCAGCCAAGGCCCTAGCGGGGGTAACAATGAGCAGTTCTTC. The chain is assembled from TRBV14 and TRBJ2-1, with 10 junctional bases fitting TRBD2. The junction shows trimming of 1 base on V and 5 bases on J, and the gene matches do not reach 5 bases of it. CDR1 and CDR2 are read off the germline V gene as SGHDN and FVKESK. The cysteine opens and the phenylalanine closes a CDR3 of 16 amino acids. Solely the CDR3 DNA is kept, with 48 bases framed from the first base. Where the CDR3 stops, the reference TRBV14 and TRBJ2-1 genes take over; the full variable domain is EAGVTQFPSHSVIEKGQTVTLRCDPISGHDNLYWYRRVMGKEIKFLLHFVKESKQDESGMPNNRFLAERTGGTYSTLKVQPAELEDSGVYFCASSQGPSGGNNEQFFGPGTRLTVL.